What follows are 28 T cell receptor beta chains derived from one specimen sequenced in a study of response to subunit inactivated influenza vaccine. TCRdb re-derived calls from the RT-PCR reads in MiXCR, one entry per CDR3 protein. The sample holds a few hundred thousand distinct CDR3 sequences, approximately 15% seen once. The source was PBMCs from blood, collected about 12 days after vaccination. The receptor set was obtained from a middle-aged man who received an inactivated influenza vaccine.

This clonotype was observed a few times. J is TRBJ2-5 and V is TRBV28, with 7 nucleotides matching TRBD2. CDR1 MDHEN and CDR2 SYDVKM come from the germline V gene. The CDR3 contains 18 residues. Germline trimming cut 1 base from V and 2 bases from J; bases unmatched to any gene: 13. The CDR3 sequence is CASSLFRLASEVQETQYF. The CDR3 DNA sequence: TGTGCCAGCAGTTTATTCAGACTAGCTAGCGAGGTACAAGAGACCCAGTACTTC.

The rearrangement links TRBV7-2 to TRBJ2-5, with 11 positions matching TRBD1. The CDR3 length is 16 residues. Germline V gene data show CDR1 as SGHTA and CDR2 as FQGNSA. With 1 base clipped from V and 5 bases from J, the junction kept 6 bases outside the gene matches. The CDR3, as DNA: TGTGCCAGCAGCTTAGGGACAGGGGGCTCGCGGGAGACCCAGTACTTC. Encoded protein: CASSLGTGGSRETQYF.

CDR3 DNA sequence: TGTGCCAGCAGCCCCCGTGGCTTGATAGCCAAAAACATTCAGTACTTC. Amino acid sequence: CASSPRGLIAKNIQYF. V and J are TRBV7-2 and TRBJ2-4; no reliable D call. Germline lookup yields CDR1 SGHTA and CDR2 FQGNSA. V gave up 5 bases and J gave up 0 bases, with 14 bases separating them. This CDR3 is built from 16 residues. Combining the CDR3 with reference TRBV7-2 and TRBJ2-4 gives the whole variable domain GAGVSQSPSNKVTEKGKDVELRCDPISGHTALYWYRQSLGQGLEFLIYFQGNSAPDKSGLPSDRFSAERTGGSVSTLTIQRTQQEDSAVYLCASSPRGLIAKNIQYFGAGTRLSVL.

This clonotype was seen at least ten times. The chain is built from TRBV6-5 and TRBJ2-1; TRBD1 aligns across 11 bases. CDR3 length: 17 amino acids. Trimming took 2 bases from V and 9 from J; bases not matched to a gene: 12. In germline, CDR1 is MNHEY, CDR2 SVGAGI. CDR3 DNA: TGTGCCAGCAGTTACAGGGACAGGGGGTCGTCGGCTGGTGAGCAGTTCTTC. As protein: CASSYRDRGSSAGEQFF.

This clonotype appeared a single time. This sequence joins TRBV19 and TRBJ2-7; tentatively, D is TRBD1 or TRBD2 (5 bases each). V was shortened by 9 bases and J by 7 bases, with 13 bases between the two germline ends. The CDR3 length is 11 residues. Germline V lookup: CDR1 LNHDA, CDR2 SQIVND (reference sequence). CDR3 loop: CASREGIEQYF. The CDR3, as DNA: TGTGCCAGCAGAGAGGGGATAGAGCAGTACTTC.

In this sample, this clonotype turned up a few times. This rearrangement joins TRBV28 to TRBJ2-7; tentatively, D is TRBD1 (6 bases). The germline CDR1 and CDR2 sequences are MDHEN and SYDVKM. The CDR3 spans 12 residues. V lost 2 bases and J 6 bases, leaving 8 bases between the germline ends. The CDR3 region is CASSLSRGEQYF. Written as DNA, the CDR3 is TGTGCCAGCAGTTTAAGCAGGGGCGAGCAGTACTTC.

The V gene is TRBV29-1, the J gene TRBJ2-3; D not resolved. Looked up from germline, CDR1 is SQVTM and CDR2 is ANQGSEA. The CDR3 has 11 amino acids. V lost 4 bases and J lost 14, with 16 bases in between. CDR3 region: CSVVRIGVGYF. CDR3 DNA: TGCAGCGTTGTAAGAATTGGAGTAGGGTATTTT.

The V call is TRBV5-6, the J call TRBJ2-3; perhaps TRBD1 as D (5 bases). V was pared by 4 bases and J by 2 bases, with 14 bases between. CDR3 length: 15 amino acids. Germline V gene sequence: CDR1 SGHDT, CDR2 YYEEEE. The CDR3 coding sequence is TGTGCCAGCAGCCGTCGACAGTGGGTCACAGATACGCAGTATTTT. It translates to CASSRRQWVTDTQYF. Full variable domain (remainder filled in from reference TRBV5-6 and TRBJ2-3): DAGVTQSPTHLIKTRGQQVTLRCSPKSGHDTVSWYQQALGQGPQFIFQYYEEEERQRGNFPDRFSGHQFPNYSSELNVNALLLGDSALYLCASSRRQWVTDTQYFGPGTRLTVL.

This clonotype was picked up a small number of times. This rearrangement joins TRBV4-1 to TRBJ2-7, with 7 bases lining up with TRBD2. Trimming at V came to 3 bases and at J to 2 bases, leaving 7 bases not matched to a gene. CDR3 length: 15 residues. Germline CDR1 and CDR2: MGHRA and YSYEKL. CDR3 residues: CASSQEGLPAYEQYF. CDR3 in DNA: TGCGCCAGCAGCCAGGAGGGACTACCCGCCTACGAGCAGTACTTC.

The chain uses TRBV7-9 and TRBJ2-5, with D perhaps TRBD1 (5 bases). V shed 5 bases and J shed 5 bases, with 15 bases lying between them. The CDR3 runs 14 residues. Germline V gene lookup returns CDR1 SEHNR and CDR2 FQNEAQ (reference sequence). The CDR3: CASSELRARETQYF. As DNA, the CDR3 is TGTGCCAGCAGCGAGCTCAGGGCCCGGGAGACCCAGTACTTC.

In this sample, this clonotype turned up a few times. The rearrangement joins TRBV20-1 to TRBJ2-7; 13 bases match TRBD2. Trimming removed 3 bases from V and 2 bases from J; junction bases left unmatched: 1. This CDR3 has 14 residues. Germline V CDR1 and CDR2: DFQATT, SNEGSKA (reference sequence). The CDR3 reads CSASGLAGAYEQYF. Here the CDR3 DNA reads TGCAGTGCTAGCGGACTAGCGGGAGCCTACGAGCAGTACTTC.

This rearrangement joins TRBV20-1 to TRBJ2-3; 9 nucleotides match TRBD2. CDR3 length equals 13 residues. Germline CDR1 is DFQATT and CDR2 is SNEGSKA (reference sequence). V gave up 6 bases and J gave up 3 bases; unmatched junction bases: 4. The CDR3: CSAAGLATDTQYF. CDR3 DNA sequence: TGCAGTGCGGCTGGACTAGCGACAGATACGCAGTATTTT.

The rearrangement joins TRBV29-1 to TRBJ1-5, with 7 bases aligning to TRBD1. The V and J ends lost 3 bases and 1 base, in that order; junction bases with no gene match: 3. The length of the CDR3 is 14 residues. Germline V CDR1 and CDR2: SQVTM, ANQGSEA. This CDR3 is CSVETGSSNQPQHF. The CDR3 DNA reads TGCAGCGTTGAGACAGGGTCAAGCAATCAGCCCCAGCATTTT.

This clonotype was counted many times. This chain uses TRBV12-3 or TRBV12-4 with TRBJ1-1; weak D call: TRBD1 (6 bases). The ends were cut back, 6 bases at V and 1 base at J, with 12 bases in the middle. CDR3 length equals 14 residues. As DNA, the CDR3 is TGTGCCAGCAGAAAGGGACATGAGAACACTGAAGCTTTCTTT. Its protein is CASRKGHENTEAFF.

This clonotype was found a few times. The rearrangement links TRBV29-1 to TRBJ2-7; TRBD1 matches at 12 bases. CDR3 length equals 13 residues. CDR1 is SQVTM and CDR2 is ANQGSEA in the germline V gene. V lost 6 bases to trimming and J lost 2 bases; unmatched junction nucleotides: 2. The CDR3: CSVRDRGPYEQYF. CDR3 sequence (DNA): TGCAGCGTGAGGGACAGGGGGCCCTACGAGCAGTACTTC.

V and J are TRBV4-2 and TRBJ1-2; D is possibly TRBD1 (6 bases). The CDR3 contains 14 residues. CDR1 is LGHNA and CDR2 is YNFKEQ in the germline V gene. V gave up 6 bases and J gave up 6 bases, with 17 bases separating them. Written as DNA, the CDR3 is TGTGCCAGCAGGCTCCTACAGGGAGAGGATGGCTACACCTTC. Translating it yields CASRLLQGEDGYTF.

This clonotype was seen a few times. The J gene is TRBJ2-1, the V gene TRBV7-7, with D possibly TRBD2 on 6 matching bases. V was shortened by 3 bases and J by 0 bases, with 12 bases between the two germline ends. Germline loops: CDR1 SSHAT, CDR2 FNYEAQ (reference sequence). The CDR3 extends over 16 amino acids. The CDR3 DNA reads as TGTGCCAGCAGCTTGGGTGGCGGGACCTCCTACAATGAGCAGTTCTTC. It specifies CASSLGGGTSYNEQFF.

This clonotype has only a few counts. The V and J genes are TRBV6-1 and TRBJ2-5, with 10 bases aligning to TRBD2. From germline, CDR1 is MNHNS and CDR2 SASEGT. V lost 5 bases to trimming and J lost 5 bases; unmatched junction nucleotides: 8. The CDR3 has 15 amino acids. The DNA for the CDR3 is TGTGCCAGCAGTCTAGCGGGAGATGGTGTTGAGACCCAGTACTTC. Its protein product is CASSLAGDGVETQYF.

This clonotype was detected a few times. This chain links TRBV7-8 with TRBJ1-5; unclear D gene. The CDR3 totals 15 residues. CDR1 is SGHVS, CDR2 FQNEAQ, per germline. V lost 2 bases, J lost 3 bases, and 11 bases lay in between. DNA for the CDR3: TGTGCCAGCAGCTTAAGTTCTCAGACCAATCAGCCCCAGCATTTT. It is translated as CASSLSSQTNQPQHF. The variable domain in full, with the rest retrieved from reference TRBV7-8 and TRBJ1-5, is GAGVSQSPRYKVAKRGQDVALRCDPISGHVSLFWYQQALGQGPEFLTYFQNEAQLDKSGLPSDRFFAERPEGSVSTLKIQRTQQEDSAVYLCASSLSSQTNQPQHFGDGTRLSIL.

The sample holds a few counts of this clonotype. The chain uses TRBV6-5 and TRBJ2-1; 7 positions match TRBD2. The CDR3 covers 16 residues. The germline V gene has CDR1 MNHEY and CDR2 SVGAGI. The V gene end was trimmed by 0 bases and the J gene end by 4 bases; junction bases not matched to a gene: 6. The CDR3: CASSYSAPGLYNEQFF. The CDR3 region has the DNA TGTGCCAGCAGTTACTCGGCCCCGGGACTATACAATGAGCAGTTCTTC.

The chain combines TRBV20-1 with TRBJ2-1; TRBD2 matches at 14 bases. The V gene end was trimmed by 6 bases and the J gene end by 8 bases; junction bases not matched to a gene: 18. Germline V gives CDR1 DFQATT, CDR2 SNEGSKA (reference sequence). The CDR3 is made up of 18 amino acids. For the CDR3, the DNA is TGCAGTGCCTCGGGACTAGCGGGAGAAGGGCTCTTAGTGTATGAGCAGTTCTTC. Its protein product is CSASGLAGEGLLVYEQFF.

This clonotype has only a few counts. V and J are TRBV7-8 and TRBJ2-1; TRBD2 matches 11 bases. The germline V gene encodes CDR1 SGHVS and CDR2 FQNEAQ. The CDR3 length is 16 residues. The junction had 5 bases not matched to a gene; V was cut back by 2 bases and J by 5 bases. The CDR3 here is CASSLSASGGHNEQFF. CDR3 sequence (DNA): TGTGCCAGCAGCTTAAGTGCTAGCGGGGGGCACAATGAGCAGTTCTTC. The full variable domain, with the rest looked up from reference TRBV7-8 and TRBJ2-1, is GAGVSQSPRYKVAKRGQDVALRCDPISGHVSLFWYQQALGQGPEFLTYFQNEAQLDKSGLPSDRFFAERPEGSVSTLKIQRTQQEDSAVYLCASSLSASGGHNEQFFGPGTRLTVL.

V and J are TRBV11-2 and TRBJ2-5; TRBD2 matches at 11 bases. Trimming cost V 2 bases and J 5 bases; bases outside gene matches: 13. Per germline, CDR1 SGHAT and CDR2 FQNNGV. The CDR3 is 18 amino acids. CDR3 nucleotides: TGTGCCAGCAGCTTATCCCTTACTAGCGGGGGCCGCGTGGAGACCCAGTACTTC. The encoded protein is CASSLSLTSGGRVETQYF.

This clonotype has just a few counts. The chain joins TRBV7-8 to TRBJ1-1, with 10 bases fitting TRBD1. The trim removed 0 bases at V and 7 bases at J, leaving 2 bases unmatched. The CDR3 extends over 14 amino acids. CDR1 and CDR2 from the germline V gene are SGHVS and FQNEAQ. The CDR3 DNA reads TGTGCCAGCAGCTTAGCCGGGACAGGGGTTGAAGCTTTCTTT. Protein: CASSLAGTGVEAFF.

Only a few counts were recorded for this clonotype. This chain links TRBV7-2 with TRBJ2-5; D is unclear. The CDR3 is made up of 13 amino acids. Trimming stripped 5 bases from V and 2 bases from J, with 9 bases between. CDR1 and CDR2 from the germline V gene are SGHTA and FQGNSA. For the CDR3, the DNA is TGTGCCAGCAGCCGCTGGCCTCAAGAGACCCAGTACTTC. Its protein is CASSRWPQETQYF.

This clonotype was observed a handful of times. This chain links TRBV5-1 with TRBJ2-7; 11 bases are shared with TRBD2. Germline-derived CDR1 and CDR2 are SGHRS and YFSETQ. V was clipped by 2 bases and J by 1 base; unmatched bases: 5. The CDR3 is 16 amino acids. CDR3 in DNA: TGCGCCAGCAGCTTAGCCCGACTAGCGGGGTCCTACGAGCAGTACTTC. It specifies CASSLARLAGSYEQYF. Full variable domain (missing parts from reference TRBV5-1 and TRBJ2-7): KAGVTQTPRYLIKTRGQQVTLSCSPISGHRSVSWYQQTPGQGLQFLFEYFSETQRNKGNFPGRFSGRQFSNSRSEMNVSTLELGDSALYLCASSLARLAGSYEQYFGPGTRLTVT.

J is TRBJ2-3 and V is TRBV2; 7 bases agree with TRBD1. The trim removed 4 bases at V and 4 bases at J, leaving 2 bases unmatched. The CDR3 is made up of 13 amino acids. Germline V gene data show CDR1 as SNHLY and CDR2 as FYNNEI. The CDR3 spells CASSGGQPDTQYF. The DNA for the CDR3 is TGTGCCAGCAGTGGGGGACAGCCAGATACGCAGTATTTT.

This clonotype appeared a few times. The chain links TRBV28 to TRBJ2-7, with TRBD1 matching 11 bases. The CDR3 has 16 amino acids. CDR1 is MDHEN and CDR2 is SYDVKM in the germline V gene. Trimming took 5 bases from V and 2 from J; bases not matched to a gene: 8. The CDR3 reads CASSIQDRGRTYEQYF. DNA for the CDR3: TGTGCCAGCAGTATCCAGGACAGGGGGCGAACCTACGAGCAGTACTTC.